This TCR beta chain was sequenced for a study of blood T cell repertoires in COVID-19. The wider study: The samples span acute and convalescent COVID-19 from the United States, Italy and Spain.

The V gene lost 5 bases and the J gene lost 2 bases, with 10 bases spanning the gap. The germline CDR1 and CDR2 sequences are LNHDA and SQIVND (reference sequence). The CDR3 contains 14 residues. This table comes from immunoSEQ multiplex PCR, and its TCRdb copy is limited to in-frame clones, with some not included. The sample includes approximately 500,000 clones, roughly 88% seen only once; the top ten take approximately 1.8%. Cohort 3 recovery required two negative PCRs, clearance, or symptom resolution. This chain connects TRBV19 to TRBJ1-3, with D perhaps TRBD1 (6 bases). What was sequenced was PBMCs or T cells enriched from blood (not recorded which). The source of this sequence is a woman aged 40 to 50 who had recovered from COVID-19. The CDR3 DNA reads TGTGCCAGTAGTTGGACAGTCCCTGGAAACACCATATATTTT. Translation: CASSWTVPGNTIYF.